The sequence of this TCR beta chain was determined in a study of regulatory T cells in long-lasting Graves disease. Study results and limitations: Repertoires from persistent disease leaned toward TRBV28, TRBJ1-2 and TRBJ2-5. Persistent Graves' patients showed less TCR diversity than newly diagnosed ones.

Remarks on this clonotype: No antigen is known for it.

TCR beta libraries were built with iRepertoire HTBI primers and Arm-PCR of CDR3 regions. Via MiXCR, TCRdb re-called the multiplex PCR reads, giving one row per CDR3 protein. The sample lists more than 650,000 distinct CDR3 sequences, about 30% occurring once. Time point in this sample: persistent/refractory GD, antithyroid drugs over 5 years with positive TRAb. PBMC RNA served as the TCR library source. In this cohort, patients came from an endocrinology department located in Xi'an, China. Germline lookup yields CDR1 MDHEN and CDR2 SYDVKM. The CDR3 is 14 residues long. Trimming removed 4 bases at V and 7 bases at J, with 16 bases between.

The source was peripheral blood mononuclear cells (PBMCs), collected when the disease was refractory, from a patient treated with antithyroid drugs. The J gene is TRBJ1-2, the V gene TRBV28, with D unresolved. The TCR sequence derives from a female donor with Graves disease. The CDR3 protein is CASSYSDLVGGYTF. CDR3 DNA sequence: TGTGCCAGCAGTTACTCGGACCTGGTGGGTGGCTACACCTTC.